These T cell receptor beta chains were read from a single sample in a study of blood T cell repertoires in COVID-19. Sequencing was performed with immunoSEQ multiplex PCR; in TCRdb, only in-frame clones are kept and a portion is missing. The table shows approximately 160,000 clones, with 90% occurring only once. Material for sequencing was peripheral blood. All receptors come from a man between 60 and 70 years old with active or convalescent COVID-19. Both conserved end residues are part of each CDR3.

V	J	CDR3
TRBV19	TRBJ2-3	CASKEGQGITDTQYF
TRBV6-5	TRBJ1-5	CASSQGWNQPQHF
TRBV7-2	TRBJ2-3	CASSLIRGGGDTQYF
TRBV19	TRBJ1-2	CASSITDYGYTF
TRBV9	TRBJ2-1	CASSLVHTGGNEQFF
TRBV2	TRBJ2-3	CASSPGTSRSTDTQYF
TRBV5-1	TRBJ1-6	CASSSGTGLGSPLHF
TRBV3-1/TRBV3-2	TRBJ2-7	CASSQNLQGPPYEQYF
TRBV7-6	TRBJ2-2	CASSPQGDTGELFF
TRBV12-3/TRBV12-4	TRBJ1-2	CASSPSGGLGYTF
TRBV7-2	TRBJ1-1	CASSLIGGALNTEAFF
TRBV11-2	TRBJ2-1	CASTISGGAYNEQFF
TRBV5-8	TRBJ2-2	CASSFPWSGLETGELFF
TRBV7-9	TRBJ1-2	CASSQGFYYGYTF
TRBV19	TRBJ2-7	CASSMDSLAVGTREQYF
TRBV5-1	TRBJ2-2	CASSLGTGVSTGELFF
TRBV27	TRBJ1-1	CASSLSRNTEAFF
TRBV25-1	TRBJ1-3	CASSPGISGNTIYF
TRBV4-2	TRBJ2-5	CASSQDWLAGGETQYF
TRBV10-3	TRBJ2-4	CAISESISHRSIQYF
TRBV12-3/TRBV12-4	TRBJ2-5	CASSFTGQETQYF
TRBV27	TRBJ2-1	CASSFVWGGLYNEQFF
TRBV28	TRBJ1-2	CASSPEGQGNYGYTF
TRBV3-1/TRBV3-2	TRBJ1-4	CASSQDLTAGREKLFF
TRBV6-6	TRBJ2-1	CASSYGTSGIYNEQFF
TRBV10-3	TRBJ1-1	CAISGGGNTEAFF
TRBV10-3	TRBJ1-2	CAISESWGGYGYTF
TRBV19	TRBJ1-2	CASNTGTYGYTF
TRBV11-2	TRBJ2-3	CASSSGQGFVTDTQYF
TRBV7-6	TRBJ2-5	CASSFIRRGLAGETQYF
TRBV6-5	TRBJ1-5	CASSQQGQPQHF
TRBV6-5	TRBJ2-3	CASSYSRQGKDTQYF
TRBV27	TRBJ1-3	CASSFRGLSGNTIYF
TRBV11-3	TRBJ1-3	CASSEGQGRNTIYF
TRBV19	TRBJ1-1	CASSVLRGENTEAFF
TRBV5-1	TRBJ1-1	CASSFGRGQGSPEAFF
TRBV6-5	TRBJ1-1	CASSPTQGADTEAFF
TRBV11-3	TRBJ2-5	CASSLGPQETQYF
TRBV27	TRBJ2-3	CASSLSAGDTQYF
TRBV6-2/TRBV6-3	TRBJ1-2	CASSDRTGDGYTF
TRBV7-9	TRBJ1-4	CASSSPVDREKLFF
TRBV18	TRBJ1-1	CASSPISGGQIEAFF
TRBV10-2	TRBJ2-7	CASIIEGQGHEQYF
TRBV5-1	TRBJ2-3	CASSVAAGRTDTQYF
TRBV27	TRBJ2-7	CASSYYTGTEPYEQYF
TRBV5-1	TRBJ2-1	CASTSGTGASNEQFF
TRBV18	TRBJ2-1	CASSPATQGASGNEQFF
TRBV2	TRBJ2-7	CASSRGLAGGPGEQYF
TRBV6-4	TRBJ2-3	CASSLTGGEDTQYF
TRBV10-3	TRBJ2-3	CAISERTSGGDTDTQYF
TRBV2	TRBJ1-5	CASSREGDSNQPQHF
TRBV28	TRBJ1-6	CASSFVVSSPLHF